This TCR beta chain comes out of a study of monozygotic twins with inflammatory bowel disease (dated by TCRdb to the late 2010s). Background on the whole study: The full study comprised 30 or so monozygotic twin pairs: nine German pairs (four IBD-concordant, five IBD-discordant) and 19 IBD-discordant Danish pairs. The search for disease-associated traits relied mainly on comparing IBD patients with their genetically identical healthy co-twins within discordant pairs. Each individual had, on average, about 151 000 unique TCRalpha sequences and 181 000 unique TCRbeta sequences available for analysis.

In regard to this clonotype: No cognate antigen has been identified for it.

Library preparation used 5' RACE. For each TCR library, 3,500 to 4,000 ng of total RNA was used. For each sample, cDNA was synthesized in eight separate reactions using SMARTScribe reverse transcriptase. During cDNA synthesis, template switching was used to introduce unique molecular identifiers that contained a 6-nucleotide sample barcode. TCRalpha and TCRbeta cDNA was amplified by two nested PCRs of about 15 and 9 cycles, with bead purification after each PCR. Before amplification, the cDNA was both treated with uracil DNA-glycosylase and purified with the QIAquick PCR purification kit. The second PCR added Illumina TruSeq-compatible adapters along with sample-specific barcodes. TapeStation and Qubit were used to check library quality and concentration, and around 5.2 ng of each library went into the pool. Sequencing of the pooled libraries was done on an Illumina HiSeq2500 single-index Rapid Run using custom sequencing primers and 2 x 100 bp reads. As for the authors' bioinformatics: UMI-based consensus assembly with MiGEC version 1.2.6 was used to correct PCR and sequencing errors. MiXCR version 2.1.1 was used to carry out V(D)J alignment, clonotype assembly and CDR3 extraction. Gene usage, clonotype sharing and MAIT/NKT TCR abundance were normalised by analysing the top 1000, 10 000 and 20 000 clonotypes per sample. After downsampling to 27 000 UMIs, diversity was calculated as the inverse Simpson index using the vegan R package. Paired Mann-Whitney U tests were applied to discordant twin pairs, and Benjamini-Hochberg correction was used for multiple testing. After TCRdb reprocessed the reads, each CDR3 protein sequence was kept as one row, without DNA. For this entry, the V and J calls and clone size follow TCRdb and not the study's own pipeline. The sample's table lists a count of 300,000 to 400,000 distinct CDR3 sequences. The biggest ten clones account for approximately 2% of the sample.

The study at large found these results: No single strong signal or clonotype linked to IBD turned up in the results, so the idea that one exists was not supported. IBD patients shared fewer clonotypes with other individuals than healthy twins did, most markedly in patients showing signs of disease activity. Background noise and inter-individual variability may have been introduced into the repertoires by the differing immunosuppressive treatments among patients. Repertoire similarity did not differ between concordant and discordant twins, possibly due to limited statistical power. The analysis was unable to tell different T cell subtypes apart. A decrease in TCRbeta repertoire diversity, as measured by inverse Simpson index, was observed in IBD patients compared with their healthy co-twins.

From each donor, a roughly 2.5 ml peripheral blood sample was collected into PAXgene tubes and stored at -80 degrees C. Without any T cell sorting, total RNA was extracted from whole blood using the PAXgene blood miRNA kit on an automated QIAcube. Peripheral blood from monozygotic twin pairs, either concordant or discordant for inflammatory bowel disease, underwent deep TCRalpha and TCRbeta repertoire profiling that used unique molecular barcoding. Smoking habits were recorded for all twin pairs, with individuals classified as current, former or never smokers. The TCR sequence derives from a human donor with ulcerative colitis or Crohn's disease, or a healthy co-twin of an affected twin (not recorded which). The material sequenced was blood.

The CDR3 region has the sequence CSASGPQYNEQFF. Rearrangement joined TRBV20-1 to TRBJ2-1; TCRdb names TRBD2, which stays unverified in the absence of DNA. The CDR3 numbers 13 residues from cysteine through phenylalanine. DNA was not recorded. The germline V gene (reference sequence) gives CDR1 as DFQATT and CDR2 as SNEGSKA.